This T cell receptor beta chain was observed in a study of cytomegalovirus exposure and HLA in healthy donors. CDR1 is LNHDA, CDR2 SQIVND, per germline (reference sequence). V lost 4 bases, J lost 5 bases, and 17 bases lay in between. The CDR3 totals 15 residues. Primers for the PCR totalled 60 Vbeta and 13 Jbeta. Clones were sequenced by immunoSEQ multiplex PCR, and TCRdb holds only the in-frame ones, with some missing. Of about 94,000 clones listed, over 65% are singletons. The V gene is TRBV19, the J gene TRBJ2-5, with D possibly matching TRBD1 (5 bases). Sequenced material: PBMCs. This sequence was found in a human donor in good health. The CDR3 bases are TGTGCCAGTAGTAGCGACAGATACGGTGGCGAGACCCAGTACTTC. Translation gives CASSSDRYGGETQYF.